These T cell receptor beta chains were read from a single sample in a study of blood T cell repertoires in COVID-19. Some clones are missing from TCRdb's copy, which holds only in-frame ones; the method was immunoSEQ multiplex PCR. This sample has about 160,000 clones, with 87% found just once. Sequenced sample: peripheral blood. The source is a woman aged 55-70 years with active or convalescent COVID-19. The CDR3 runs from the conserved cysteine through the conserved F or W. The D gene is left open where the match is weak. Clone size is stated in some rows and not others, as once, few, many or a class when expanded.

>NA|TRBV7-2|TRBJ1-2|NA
TGTGCCAGCAGTCCAGGTGCTGACTATGGCTACACCTTC
CASSPGADYGYTF
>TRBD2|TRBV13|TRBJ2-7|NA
TGTGCCAGCAGCTTAATGGGAAGCGGGGGTTACGAGCAGTACTTC
CASSLMGSGGYEQYF
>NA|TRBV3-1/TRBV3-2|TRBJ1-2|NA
TGTGCCAGCAGCCACCCGGATGGGAGCTATGGCTACACCTTC
CASSHPDGSYGYTF
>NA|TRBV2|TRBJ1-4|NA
TGTGCCAGCACTCCCTTTCTTTCAACTAATGAAAAACTGTTTTTT
CASTPFLSTNEKLFF
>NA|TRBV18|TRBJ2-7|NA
TGTGCCAGCTCAACAGGGATTTCCGGGCGGAGTCCCTTATACGAGCAGTACTTC
CASSTGISGRSPLYEQYF
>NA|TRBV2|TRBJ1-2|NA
TGTGCCAGCAGTGAATATAGGGGCTATGGCTACACCTTC
CASSEYRGYGYTF
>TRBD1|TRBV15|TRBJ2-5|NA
TGTGCCACCAGCAGGACTACAGGGGGCGGAGAAGAGACCCAGTACTTC
CATSRTTGGGEETQYF
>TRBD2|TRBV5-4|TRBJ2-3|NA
TGTGCCAGCAGCCTGAGAACTAGCGGGGTCACAGATACGCAGTATTTT
CASSLRTSGVTDTQYF
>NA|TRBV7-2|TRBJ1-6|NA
TGTGCCAGCAGCTTAACTACCAATTCACCCCTCCACTTT
CASSLTTNSPLHF
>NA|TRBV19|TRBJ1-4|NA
TGTGCCAGTAGTCCCGACATACGAGATGAAAAACTGTTTTTT
CASSPDIRDEKLFF
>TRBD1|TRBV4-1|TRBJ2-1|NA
TGCGCCAGCAGCCAACTCTCCGGGACAGGGGACAATGAGCAGTTCTTC
CASSQLSGTGDNEQFF
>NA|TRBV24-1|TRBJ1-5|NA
TGTGCCACCAGTGAACCGGGACACTTCAATCAGCCCCAGCATTTT
CATSEPGHFNQPQHF
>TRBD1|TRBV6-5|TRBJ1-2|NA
TGTGCCAGCGTCGGACAGGGAAGAAATGGCTACACCTTC
CASVGQGRNGYTF
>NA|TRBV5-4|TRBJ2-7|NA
TGTGCCAGCAGCTTGGGGGAGACGACCTCCTACGAGCAGTACTTC
CASSLGETTSYEQYF
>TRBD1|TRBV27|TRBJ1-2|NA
TGTGCCAGCAGTGGGACAGGGGCGTCTGGAGGCTACACCTTC
CASSGTGASGGYTF
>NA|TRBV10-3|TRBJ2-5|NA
TGTGCCATCAGTGGTGGGGCGAGGATTTTGGAGACCCAGTACTTC
CAISGGARILETQYF
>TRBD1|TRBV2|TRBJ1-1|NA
TGTGCCAGCACCCAGGGGGTGGGGACTGAAGCTTTCTTT
CASTQGVGTEAFF
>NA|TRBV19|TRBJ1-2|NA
TGTGCCAGTAGTACCGACTGGAGGACCAGGGGTTTCGGCTACACCTTC
CASSTDWRTRGFGYTF
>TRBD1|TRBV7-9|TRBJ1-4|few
TGTGCCAGCAGCTTAGTATCGGGGACAGTGGGGGGAAAACTGTTTTTT
CASSLVSGTVGGKLFF
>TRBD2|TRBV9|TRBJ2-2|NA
TGTGCCAGCAGCGCCGGGACTAGCAGGGCCGGGGGCGGGGAGCTGTTTTTT
CASSAGTSRAGGGELFF
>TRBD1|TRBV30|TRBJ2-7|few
TGTGCCTGGATGACAGGGATTAGGGGCTCCTACGAGCAGTACTTC
CAWMTGIRGSYEQYF
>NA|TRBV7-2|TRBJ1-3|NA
TGTGCCAGCAGCTTCCGATCAGTGGACACCATATATTTT
CASSFRSVDTIYF
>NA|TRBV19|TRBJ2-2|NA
TGTGCCAGTACAGGGTCCAACACCGGGGAGCTGTTTTTT
CASTGSNTGELFF
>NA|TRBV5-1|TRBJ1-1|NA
TGCGCCAGCAGCACCGGACAGACGAACACTGAAGCTTTCTTT
CASSTGQTNTEAFF
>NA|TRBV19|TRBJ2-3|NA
TGTGCCAGTAGTAGCGGGGGCACAGATACGCAGTATTTT
CASSSGGTDTQYF
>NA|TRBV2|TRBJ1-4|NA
TGTGCCAGCAGCCGACAGCCCAATGAAAAACTGTTTTTT
CASSRQPNEKLFF
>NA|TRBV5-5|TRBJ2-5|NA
TGTGCCAGCAGCGCTGGGACACCACAAGAGACCCAGTACTTC
CASSAGTPQETQYF
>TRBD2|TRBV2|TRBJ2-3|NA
TGTGCCAGCAGTGGGACTAGCGGAACAGATACGCAGTATTTT
CASSGTSGTDTQYF
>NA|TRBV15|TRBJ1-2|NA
TGTGCCACCAACAGAGTAGGCGGAGCCGTCGCTAACTATGGCTACACCTTC
CATNRVGGAVANYGYTF
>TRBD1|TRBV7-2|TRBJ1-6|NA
TGTGCCAGCAGCCCCAGACAGGGAGATTCACCCCTCCACTTT
CASSPRQGDSPLHF
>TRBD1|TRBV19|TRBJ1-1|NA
TGTGCCAGCAACCGGGACAGGGTAAGAGGCACTGAAGCTTTCTTT
CASNRDRVRGTEAFF
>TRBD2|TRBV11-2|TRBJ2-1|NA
TGTGCCAGCAGCTTGAATAGCGGGGGCCTTTCCAATGAGCAGTTCTTC
CASSLNSGGLSNEQFF
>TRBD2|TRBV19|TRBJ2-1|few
TGTGCCAGTAGTCCCCGACTAGCGGGGGCTTACAATGAGCAGTTCTTC
CASSPRLAGAYNEQFF
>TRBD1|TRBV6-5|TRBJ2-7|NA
TGTGCCAGCAGTTACCAAGCCGGGACAGGCTACGAGCAGTACTTC
CASSYQAGTGYEQYF
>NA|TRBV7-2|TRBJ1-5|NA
TGTGCCAGCAGCTTAGCGCCGTCCCCAGGTTATAATCAGCCCCAGCATTTT
CASSLAPSPGYNQPQHF
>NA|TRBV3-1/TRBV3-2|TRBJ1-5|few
TGTGCCAGCGCGGACTACAGTCAGCCCCAGCATTTT
CASADYSQPQHF
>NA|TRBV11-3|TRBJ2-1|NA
TGTGCCAGCAGCCAGTTCCCGGGGAACTCCTACAATGAGCAGTTCTTC
CASSQFPGNSYNEQFF
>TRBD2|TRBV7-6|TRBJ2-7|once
TGTGCCAGCAGCCCTGGGACTAGCGGGGCACTCTACGAGCAGTACTTC
CASSPGTSGALYEQYF
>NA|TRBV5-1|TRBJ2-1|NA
TGCGCCAGCAGCTTAAGGGAGGTTTACAATGAGCAGTTCTTC
CASSLREVYNEQFF
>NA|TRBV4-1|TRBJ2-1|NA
TGCGCCAGCAGCCAAGACACCAGCTCCTACAATGAGCAGTTCTTC
CASSQDTSSYNEQFF
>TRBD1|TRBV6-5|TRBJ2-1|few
TGTGCCAGCGAACGCAGGGGGAGTTATGAGCAGTTCTTC
CASERRGSYEQFF
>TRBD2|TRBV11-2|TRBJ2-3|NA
TGTGCCAGCAGCCTGGGACTAGGGACGTCAGATACGCAGTATTTT
CASSLGLGTSDTQYF
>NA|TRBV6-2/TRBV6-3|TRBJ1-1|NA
TGTGCCAGCAGTTATGTACAGGTTAACACTGAAGCTTTCTTT
CASSYVQVNTEAFF
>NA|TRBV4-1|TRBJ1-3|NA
TGCGCCAGCAGGGAAGCGCGGATCCCTGGAAACACCATATATTTT
CASREARIPGNTIYF
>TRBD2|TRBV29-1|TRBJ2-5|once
TGCAGCGTTTCCCCGGGGGGGCGGGAGACCCAGTACTTC
CSVSPGGRETQYF
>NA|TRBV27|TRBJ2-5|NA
TGTGCCAGCAGTTTTCGTGTCCAAGAGACCCAGTACTTC
CASSFRVQETQYF
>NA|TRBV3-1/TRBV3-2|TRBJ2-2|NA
TGTGCCAGCGAGGGTACCGGGGAGCTGTTTTTT
CASEGTGELFF
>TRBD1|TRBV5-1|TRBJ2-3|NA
TGCGCCAGCAGCCAGGTCCCAGGGGGCGTCGCAGATACGCAGTATTTT
CASSQVPGGVADTQYF
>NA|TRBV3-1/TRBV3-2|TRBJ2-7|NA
TGTGCCAGCAGCCAAGCTTTCGACGAGCAGTACTTC
CASSQAFDEQYF
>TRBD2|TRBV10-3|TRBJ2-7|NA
TGTGCCATCAGACTAGCGGGGGGGCTTGAGCAGTACTTC
CAIRLAGGLEQYF
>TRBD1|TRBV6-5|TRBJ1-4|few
TGTGCCAGCAACCTTGACAGGGACGGTGAAAAACTGTTTTTT
CASNLDRDGEKLFF
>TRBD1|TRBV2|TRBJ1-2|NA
TGTGCCAGCAGACAGACAGGGGTCGGCTACACCTTC
CASRQTGVGYTF
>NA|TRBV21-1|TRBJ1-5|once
TGTGCCAGCAGCAAAGGGGTTTTTCCACTCGAGGGTCATTATCAGCCCCAGCATTTT
CASSKGVFPLEGHYQPQHF
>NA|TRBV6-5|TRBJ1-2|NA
TGTGCCAGCAGTCCCCTTGCGGGGGATGGCTACACCTTC
CASSPLAGDGYTF
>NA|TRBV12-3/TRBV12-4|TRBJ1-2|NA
TGTGCCAGCAGTCAATCTAACTATGGCTACACCTTC
CASSQSNYGYTF
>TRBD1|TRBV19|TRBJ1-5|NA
TGTGCCAGTAGCCCCGGGACAGGGGTCTATCAGCCCCAGCATTTT
CASSPGTGVYQPQHF
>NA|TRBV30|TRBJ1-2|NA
TGTGCCTGGAGTTCCAACAATGCTGGTGGCTACACCTTC
CAWSSNNAGGYTF